The present TCR beta chain was sequenced within a study of shared T cell receptors in the human thymus. With 2 bases removed from V and 0 bases from J, the gap between germline ends came to 11 bases. There are 16 residues in the CDR3. Per the germline V gene, CDR1 is MNHNY and CDR2 is SVGAGI (reference sequence). The table came from immunoSEQ multiplex PCR; TCRdb's copy has only in-frame clones and leaves some out. The sample lists some 400,000 clones; around 95% were seen once. Sample: thymocytes. This receptor was taken from a human donor. The chain links TRBV6-6 to TRBJ1-5, with D possibly TRBD1 on 5 matching bases. The CDR3 DNA reads TGTGCCAGCAGTTACCCTCCGACAGTTAGCAATCAGCCCCAGCATTTT. Encoded protein: CASSYPPTVSNQPQHF.